This TCR beta chain was captured in a study of T-cell memory formation after mild COVID-19. Study summary: Each donor largely had its own TCR clusters.

This clonotype occurred many times. The authors produced TCR alpha and TCR beta cDNA libraries with sample barcodes and UMIs by 5'RACE using constant-segment primers. TCRdb reanalysed the 5' RACE reads using MiXCR and keeps one entry per CDR3 protein. The table lists approximately 34,000 distinct CDR3 sequences, roughly 7.5% of them singletons, with under 30% in the top ten. Sequencing input: PBMCs or a T cell subset sorted from them (not recorded which). The sequence was collected from a man aged 18 to 30 who had mild COVID-19 (a few samples of this study predate the infection). Cell type and time point are not known.

The CDR3, as DNA: TGTGCCAGCAGTTTCACAGACACCGGGGAGCTGTTTTTT. As protein: CASSFTDTGELFF. The V and J genes are TRBV6-2 or TRBV6-3 and TRBJ2-2; D not resolved. Germline V gene data show CDR1 as MNHEY and CDR2 as SVGEGT. V was trimmed by 4 bases and J by 3 bases, leaving 6 bases between them. The CDR3 loop spans 13 amino acids.